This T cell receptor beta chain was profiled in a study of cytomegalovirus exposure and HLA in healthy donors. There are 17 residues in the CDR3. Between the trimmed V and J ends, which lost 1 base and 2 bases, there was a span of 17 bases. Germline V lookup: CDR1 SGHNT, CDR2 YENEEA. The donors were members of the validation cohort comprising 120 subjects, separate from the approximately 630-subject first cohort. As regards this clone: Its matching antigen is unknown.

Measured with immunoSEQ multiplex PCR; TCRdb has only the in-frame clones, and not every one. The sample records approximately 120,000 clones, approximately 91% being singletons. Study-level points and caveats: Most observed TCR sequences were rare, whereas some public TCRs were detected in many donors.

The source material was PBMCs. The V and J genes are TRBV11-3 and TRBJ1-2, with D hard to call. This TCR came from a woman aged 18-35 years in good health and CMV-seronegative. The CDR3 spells CASSLVGNSPPNYGYTF. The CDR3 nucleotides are TGTGCCAGCAGCTTAGTTGGTAACAGCCCACCCAACTATGGCTACACCTTC.